The 14 T cell receptor beta chains below all came from one sample that was sequenced in a study of cytomegalovirus exposure and HLA in healthy donors. This PCR relied on a set of 60 Vbeta primers and 13 Jbeta primers. Clones were read by immunoSEQ multiplex PCR, and TCRdb kept only the in-frame ones, dropping some. The ten top clones account for about 0.9%, within a sample of 200,000 to 250,000 clones. The specimen was PBMCs. The receptors derive from a woman younger than 45 in good health and CMV-seropositive.

The chain links TRBV10-3 to TRBJ1-5; D perhaps matches TRBD1 (5 bases). CDR3 length equals 14 residues. Germline values: CDR1 ENHRY, CDR2 SYGVKD. Trimming left V 1 base short and J 4 bases short, with 8 bases between. CDR3 protein: CAISELGVNQPQHF. In DNA, the CDR3 is TGTGCCATCAGTGAGTTAGGGGTAAATCAGCCCCAGCATTTT.

The chain has TRBV27 and TRBJ2-6; D is possibly TRBD1 (6 bases). Germline V gives CDR1 MNHEY, CDR2 SMNVEV (reference sequence). The CDR3 covers 16 residues. Trimming took off 6 bases at V and 1 base at J, with 13 bases between the two ends. CDR3: CASRTGGRSGANVLTF. CDR3 nucleotide sequence: TGTGCCAGCAGGACAGGTGGAAGGTCTGGGGCCAACGTCCTGACTTTC.

The rearrangement joins TRBV6-5 to TRBJ1-1; 8 nucleotides match TRBD1. Per the germline V gene, CDR1 is MNHEY and CDR2 is SVGAGI. This CDR3 spans 14 amino acids. The trim removed 1 base at V and 4 bases at J, leaving 2 bases unmatched. CDR3: CASSYFTGGTEAFF. The DNA for the CDR3 is TGTGCCAGCAGTTACTTTACAGGGGGCACTGAAGCTTTCTTT.

V and J are TRBV5-1 and TRBJ1-4; 8 bases line up with TRBD1. V gave up 4 bases and J gave up 8 bases; unmatched junction bases: 7. From germline, CDR1 is SGHRS and CDR2 YFSETQ. The CDR3 has 14 amino acids. The CDR3 DNA reads as TGCGCCAGCAGCATCGGACAGGGTGGAGAAAAACTGTTTTTT. Protein sequence: CASSIGQGGEKLFF. The variable domain in full, completed from reference TRBV5-1 and TRBJ1-4, reads KAGVTQTPRYLIKTRGQQVTLSCSPISGHRSVSWYQQTPGQGLQFLFEYFSETQRNKGNFPGRFSGRQFSNSRSEMNVSTLELGDSALYLCASSIGQGGEKLFFGSGTQLSVL.

The rearrangement links TRBV7-9 to TRBJ1-4, with 11 bases matching TRBD1. From germline, CDR1 is SEHNR and CDR2 FQNEAQ (reference sequence). The CDR3 consists of 15 residues. The junction had 2 bases not matched to a gene; V was cut back by 6 bases and J by 2 bases. CDR3 nucleotides: TGTGCCAGCAGTTGGACAGGGGGCACTAATGAAAAACTGTTTTTT. This gives the protein CASSWTGGTNEKLFF.

The chain is built from TRBV7-9 and TRBJ2-7, with 11 bases lining up with TRBD1. This CDR3 is built from 15 residues. Unmatched junction bases numbered 6, after V lost 5 bases and J lost 3 bases. CDR1 and CDR2 from the germline V gene are SEHNR and FQNEAQ (reference sequence). The CDR3 spells CASSRGTGGIYEQYF. The CDR3 DNA follows: TGTGCCAGCAGCCGAGGGACAGGGGGAATCTACGAGCAGTACTTC.

The chain is built from TRBV6-1 and TRBJ1-5; tentative D call: TRBD1 (5 bases). CDR1 is MNHNS, CDR2 SASEGT, per germline. The CDR3 consists of 13 residues. Trimming took off 8 bases at V and 7 bases at J, with 15 bases between the two ends. In DNA, the CDR3 is TGTGCCAGCGGGGGGGAGATAAGGCAGCCCCAGCATTTT. Translation gives CASGGEIRQPQHF.

This chain uses TRBV19 with TRBJ2-1; weak D call: TRBD2 (5 bases). Trimming shortened V by 6 bases and J by 10 bases, and 22 bases separated the two germline ends. CDR3 size: 15 residues. Germline V gives CDR1 LNHDA, CDR2 SQIVND (reference sequence). The CDR3 spells CASSSRGRPPEEQFF. The CDR3 nucleotides are TGTGCCAGTAGCTCCCGCGGGCGCCCCCCGGAGGAGCAGTTCTTC.

J is TRBJ2-1 and V is TRBV29-1, with 15 bases identical to TRBD2. CDR1 and CDR2 from the germline V gene are SQVTM and ANQGSEA. CDR3 length equals 15 residues. J lost 9 bases, V lost 7 bases, and 10 bases had no gene match. The CDR3, as DNA: TGCAGCGGGAGTCAGGGACTAGCGGGAGGAGTTGAGCAGTTCTTC. Translation: CSGSQGLAGGVEQFF.

This rearrangement joins TRBV4-1 to TRBJ1-6, with D tentatively TRBD1 (5 bases). The CDR3 loop spans 15 amino acids. The V end was cut by 4 bases, the J end by 6 bases, with 13 bases between. Per the germline V gene, CDR1 is MGHRA and CDR2 is YSYEKL. The CDR3 sequence: CASSPADIVNSPLHF. CDR3 sequence (DNA): TGCGCCAGCAGCCCGGCGGACATTGTTAATTCACCCCTCCACTTT.

The J gene is TRBJ1-2, the V gene TRBV6-5, with TRBD1 matching 7 bases. The V segment lost 4 bases and the J segment 2 bases; nucleotides outside the gene matches: 10. There are 16 residues in the CDR3. Germline V gives CDR1 MNHEY, CDR2 SVGAGI. DNA for the CDR3: TGTGCCAGCAGTTGGGGGCAACGACAGGGCAACTATGGCTACACCTTC. It codes for CASSWGQRQGNYGYTF.

The V and J genes are TRBV20-1 and TRBJ1-2; weak D call: TRBD1 (5 bases). Germline loops: CDR1 DFQATT, CDR2 SNEGSKA (reference sequence). There are 11 residues in the CDR3. V shed 3 bases and J shed 13 bases, with 15 bases lying between them. CDR3: CSARGGEWLTF. As DNA, the CDR3 is TGCAGTGCTAGGGGGGGGGAGTGGCTCACCTTC.

This chain connects TRBV19 to TRBJ2-1, with TRBD2 matching over 9 bases. Losses at the gene ends were 4 bases for V and 1 base for J; bases not matched to a gene: 8. CDR1 LNHDA and CDR2 SQIVND come from the germline V gene (reference sequence). The CDR3 totals 17 residues. The chain's CDR3 is CASSTRSSGRSYNEQFF. CDR3 DNA: TGTGCCAGTAGTACCCGTAGTAGCGGGAGATCCTACAATGAGCAGTTCTTC. Combining the CDR3 with reference TRBV19 and TRBJ2-1 gives the whole variable domain DGGITQSPKYLFRKEGQNVTLSCEQNLNHDAMYWYRQDPGQGLRLIYYSQIVNDFQKGDIAEGYSVSREKKESFPLTVTSAQKNPTAFYLCASSTRSSGRSYNEQFFGPGTRLTVL.

This chain links TRBV28 with TRBJ2-7, with TRBD2 identical over 12 bases. With V trimmed by 3 bases and J by 0 bases, 9 bases remained unmatched. Germline loops: CDR1 MDHEN, CDR2 SYDVKM. This CDR3 is 18 amino acids long. The CDR3 sequence: CASSFPRTSGIRSYEQYF. For the CDR3, the DNA is TGTGCCAGCAGTTTCCCTAGGACTAGCGGGATCCGCTCCTACGAGCAGTACTTC.